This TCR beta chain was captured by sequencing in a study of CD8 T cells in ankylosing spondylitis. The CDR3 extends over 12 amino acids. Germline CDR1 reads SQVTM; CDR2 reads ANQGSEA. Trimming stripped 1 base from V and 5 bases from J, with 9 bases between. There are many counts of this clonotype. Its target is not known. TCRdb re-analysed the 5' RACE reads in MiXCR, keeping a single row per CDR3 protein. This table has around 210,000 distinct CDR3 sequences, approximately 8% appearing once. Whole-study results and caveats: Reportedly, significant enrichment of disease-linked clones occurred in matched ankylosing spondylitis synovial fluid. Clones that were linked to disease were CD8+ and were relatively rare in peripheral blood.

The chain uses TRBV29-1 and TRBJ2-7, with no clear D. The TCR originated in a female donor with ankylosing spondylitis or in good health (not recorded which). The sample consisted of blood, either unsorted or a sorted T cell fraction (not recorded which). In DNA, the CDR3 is TGCAGCGTTGAAGGACGTGGGCACGAGCAGTACTTC. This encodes CSVEGRGHEQYF.